Following are 29 T cell receptor beta chains from one sample sequenced in a study of Ad26.COV2.S vaccination and SARS-CoV-2 variants. Treatment described: 19 received Ad26.COV2.S at low or high dose, single or two shots; 5 received placebo; per-sample allocation not given. Following the first vaccine or placebo injection, samples were taken on day 63. Clones were sequenced by immunoSEQ multiplex PCR, and TCRdb holds only the in-frame ones, with some missing. The sample contains nearly 400,000 clones, 89% of which appear only once. This material consisted of peripheral blood, taken in a trial of Ad26.COV2.S vaccine versus placebo. Receptor source: a person aged 18-60 years who received the Ad26.COV2.S COVID-19 vaccine or a placebo.

The J gene is TRBJ2-2, the V gene TRBV6-1, with no clear D. Trimming stripped 3 bases from V and 6 bases from J, with 14 bases between. CDR3 length equals 15 residues. Per the germline V gene, CDR1 is MNHNS and CDR2 is SASEGT. CDR3 in DNA: TGTGCCAGCAGTGAGTCTGGTTCCTATTCCGGGGAGCTGTTTTTT. Protein product: CASSESGSYSGELFF.

This clone was seen only once. The same CDR3 also results from other DNA sequences found in this sample. This sequence joins TRBV12-3 or TRBV12-4 and TRBJ1-5, with no clear D. V lost 4 bases to trimming and J lost 3 bases, with 4 bases between them. The CDR3 runs to 12 residues. CDR3 coding DNA: TGTGCCAGCAGTTCCTACAATCAGCCCCAGCATTTT. Its translation is CASSSYNQPQHF.

This chain connects TRBV6-2 or TRBV6-3 to TRBJ2-1; 7 bases match TRBD2. The CDR3 length is 15 residues. CDR1 and CDR2 from the germline V gene are MNHEY and SVGEGT. Germline trimming cut 0 bases from V and 8 bases from J; bases unmatched to any gene: 7. Here the CDR3 reads CASSYSRRESDEQFF. CDR3 DNA: TGTGCCAGCAGTTACTCGAGGCGGGAGTCTGATGAGCAGTTCTTC.

The count of this clone is one. The chain has TRBV5-6 and TRBJ2-1; TRBD2 aligns across 9 bases. V dropped 1 base and J dropped 13; count of bases not matched to a gene: 6. CDR1 is SGHDT, CDR2 YYEEEE, per germline. CDR3 length: 13 amino acids. The CDR3 DNA reads TGTGCCAGCAGCTTGCCGGCTAGCGGGAAACAGTTCTTC. Its translation is CASSLPASGKQFF.

The V and J genes are TRBV7-2 and TRBJ1-5; TRBD1 matches 7 bases. In germline, CDR1 is SGHTA, CDR2 FQGNSA. The CDR3 totals 14 residues. V gave up 5 bases and J gave up 7 bases; unmatched junction bases: 8. The CDR3 region is CASSLDRVRQPQHF. The CDR3 DNA is TGTGCCAGCAGCCTCGACAGGGTGCGGCAGCCCCAGCATTTT.

The chain uses TRBV11-3 and TRBJ1-1; 9 nucleotides agree with TRBD1. The germline gives CDR1 SGHNT, CDR2 YENEEA. The ends lost 1 base at V and 4 bases at J; junction bases unmatched: 4. This CDR3 spans 15 amino acids. The CDR3, as DNA: TGTGCCAGCAGCTTAGGACAGGGGGTTAGCACTGAAGCTTTCTTT. This codes for CASSLGQGVSTEAFF.

This clone was observed a single time. V and J are TRBV19 and TRBJ2-5, with TRBD2 matching 14 bases. Germline V gene data show CDR1 as LNHDA and CDR2 as SQIVND (reference sequence). CDR3 size: 16 residues. The V and J ends lost 3 bases and 1 base, in that order; junction bases with no gene match: 1. This CDR3 is CASSMGLAGAQETQYF. CDR3 nucleotides: TGTGCCAGTAGTATGGGACTAGCGGGGGCCCAAGAGACCCAGTACTTC. Using reference TRBV19 and TRBJ2-5 for the parts outside the CDR3, the full variable domain is DGGITQSPKYLFRKEGQNVTLSCEQNLNHDAMYWYRQDPGQGLRLIYYSQIVNDFQKGDIAEGYSVSREKKESFPLTVTSAQKNPTAFYLCASSMGLAGAQETQYFGPGTRLLVL.

The J gene is TRBJ2-1, the V gene TRBV27, with D perhaps TRBD2 (6 bases). The germline V gene has CDR1 MNHEY and CDR2 SMNVEV (reference sequence). The V end was cut by 2 bases, the J end by 5 bases, with 13 bases between. CDR3 length: 15 residues. CDR3 sequence (DNA): TGTGCCAGCAGTTTAGCGGGAACGGTCCACAATGAGCAGTTCTTC. Its translation: CASSLAGTVHNEQFF.

V is TRBV5-4 and J is TRBJ1-5, with 7 nucleotides matching TRBD1. Trimming cost V 2 bases and J 0 bases; bases outside gene matches: 14. Germline CDR1 reads SGHNT; CDR2 reads YYREEE (reference sequence). The CDR3 spans 19 residues. This CDR3 is CASSFDYDRAKDSNQPQHF. The CDR3 coding sequence is TGTGCCAGCAGCTTTGATTACGACAGGGCCAAGGATAGCAATCAGCCCCAGCATTTT. Looking up the rest from reference TRBV5-4 and TRBJ1-5 gives the full variable domain: ETGVTQSPTHLIKTRGQQVTLRCSSQSGHNTVSWYQQALGQGPQFIFQYYREEENGRGNFPPRFSGLQFPNYSSELNVNALELDDSALYLCASSFDYDRAKDSNQPQHFGDGTRLSIL.

The rearrangement joins TRBV28 to TRBJ2-2, with TRBD1 matching 11 bases. The CDR3 runs 16 residues. The ends lost 6 bases at V and 3 bases at J; junction bases unmatched: 6. Germline-derived CDR1 and CDR2 are MDHEN and SYDVKM. The CDR3 sequence: CASREGDRGDTGELFF. In DNA, the CDR3 is TGTGCCAGCAGGGAAGGGGACAGGGGGGACACCGGGGAGCTGTTTTTT.

This chain connects TRBV19 to TRBJ2-7, with D tentatively TRBD2 (5 bases). V dropped 5 bases and J dropped 4 bases, with 12 bases sitting between them. Germline CDR1 is LNHDA and CDR2 is SQIVND (reference sequence). The CDR3 is 13 residues long. CDR3 nucleotide sequence: TGTGCCAGTAGTGCCGAGGGTGGGTACGAGCAGTACTTC. Translation: CASSAEGGYEQYF.

A note on this clone: Other DNA variants within this sample encode the same CDR3. The chain combines TRBV20-1 with TRBJ2-1; D tentatively reads TRBD1 or TRBD2 (5 bases each). Germline V gives CDR1 DFQATT, CDR2 SNEGSKA (reference sequence). The CDR3 extends over 13 amino acids. V was clipped by 3 bases and J by 5 bases, with 11 bases between them. The CDR3 here is CSASGGPNNEQFF. The CDR3 region has the DNA TGCAGTGCTAGTGGGGGACCGAACAATGAGCAGTTCTTC.

This chain joins TRBV3-1 (or the pseudogene TRBV3-2) and TRBJ1-5, with D hard to call. The V gene's germline CDR1 is LGHDT and CDR2 YNNKEL (reference sequence). V was pared by 3 bases and J by 1 base, with 10 bases between. The CDR3 length is 15 residues. The CDR3 sequence: CASSQGFSSNQPQHF. The CDR3 DNA is TGTGCCAGCAGCCAGGGGTTCAGCAGCAATCAGCCCCAGCATTTT.

The J gene is TRBJ2-1, the V gene TRBV7-2, with 8 bases lining up with TRBD2. With V trimmed by 6 bases and J by 4 bases, 5 bases remained unmatched. Germline loops: CDR1 SGHTA, CDR2 FQGNSA. CDR3 length: 14 residues. Here the CDR3 DNA reads TGTGCCAGCAGATCGGGACTAGGGTACAATGAGCAGTTCTTC. This translates into CASRSGLGYNEQFF.

In DNA form, the CDR3 reads TGTGCCAGCTCACCACAGGTTGGCGAGCAGTACTTC. Translation: CASSPQVGEQYF. This chain uses TRBV18 with TRBJ2-7; D uncertain. The CDR3 sequence is 12 residues long. CDR1 and CDR2 from the germline V gene are KGHSH and LQKENI. Between the trimmed V and J ends, which lost 1 base and 6 bases, there was a span of 7 bases.

The V gene is TRBV11-3, the J gene TRBJ1-1, with TRBD1 as a possible D gene (6 bases). Germline assignment: CDR1 SGHNT and CDR2 YENEEA. The CDR3 length is 14 residues. Trimming removed 5 bases at V and 4 bases at J, with 14 bases between. Here the CDR3 DNA reads TGTGCCAGCAGCCAGGGGAAGGGACGCACTGAAGCTTTCTTT. This sequence encodes CASSQGKGRTEAFF.

The chain links TRBV11-1 to TRBJ2-7, with TRBD2 as a possible D gene (5 bases). CDR3 length: 15 residues. CDR1 is SGHAT and CDR2 is FQDESV in the germline V gene (reference sequence). The V end was cut by 2 bases, the J end by 0 bases, with 11 bases between. Written as DNA, the CDR3 is TGTGCCAGCAGCTTAACCGGACTCGGCTCCTACGAGCAGTACTTC. It is translated as CASSLTGLGSYEQYF.

The rearrangement uses TRBV9 and TRBJ2-3; 8 bases map to TRBD1. CDR3 length: 16 residues. Unmatched junction bases numbered 7, after V lost 4 bases and J lost 0 bases. CDR1 is SGDLS, CDR2 YYNGEE, per germline. The CDR3 protein is CASSRQGITSTDTQYF. The CDR3, as DNA: TGTGCCAGCAGCCGACAGGGGATTACTAGCACAGATACGCAGTATTTT.

This chain joins TRBV30 and TRBJ1-1; D not certain. Germline-derived CDR1 and CDR2 are GTSNPN and SVGIG (reference sequence). Trimming took off 8 bases at V and 0 bases at J, with 7 bases between the two ends. The CDR3 covers 11 residues. The DNA of the CDR3 is TGTGCCCTGGGCGTGAACACTGAAGCTTTCTTT. Its translation: CALGVNTEAFF.

The CDR3 here is CSVKGGRANEQFF. CDR3 sequence (DNA): TGCAGCGTTAAGGGCGGGAGGGCCAATGAGCAGTTCTTC. This chain links TRBV29-1 with TRBJ2-1; 9 bases line up with TRBD2. This CDR3 is 13 amino acids long. Germline values: CDR1 SQVTM, CDR2 ANQGSEA. V dropped 5 bases and J dropped 6; count of bases not matched to a gene: 5.

The chain employs TRBV11-2 and TRBJ2-1, with D possibly TRBD2 on 6 matching bases. CDR3 size: 17 residues. Germline lookup yields CDR1 SGHAT and CDR2 FQNNGV. V dropped 1 base and J dropped 9 bases, with 22 bases sitting between them. CDR3 loop: CASSLVGRSGLWREQFF. CDR3 sequence (DNA): TGTGCCAGCAGCTTAGTCGGGCGTAGCGGACTCTGGCGTGAGCAGTTCTTC.

The rearrangement uses TRBV10-3 and TRBJ2-1; 13 bases line up with TRBD2. Trimming cost V 7 bases and J 2 bases; bases outside gene matches: 2. CDR1 and CDR2 from the germline V gene are ENHRY and SYGVKD. The CDR3 is 15 residues long. Here the CDR3 DNA reads TGTGCCATCACCGGACTAGCGGGAGCCTACAATGAGCAGTTCTTC. Translating gives CAITGLAGAYNEQFF.

CDR3 sequence: CASSLDFETQYF. The CDR3 DNA reads TGCGCCAGCAGCTTGGATTTCGAGACCCAGTACTTC. The chain recombines TRBV5-1 with TRBJ2-5; no clear D gene. With 0 bases removed from V and 5 bases from J, the gap between germline ends came to 5 bases. This CDR3 region has 12 residues. Germline CDR1 SGHRS, CDR2 YFSETQ.

This chain links TRBV4-2 with TRBJ2-2, with a possible D match to TRBD2 (6 bases). Germline lookup yields CDR1 LGHNA and CDR2 YNFKEQ. Trimming took 1 base from V and 3 from J, leaving 12 bases between them. The CDR3 loop spans 16 amino acids. The DNA of the CDR3 is TGTGCCAGCAGCCAAGTATCGTGGGGGGACACCGGGGAGCTGTTTTTT. Protein product: CASSQVSWGDTGELFF.

The chain carries TRBV5-1 and TRBJ1-2; 7 bases are shared with TRBD1. Germline CDR1 SGHRS, CDR2 YFSETQ. The CDR3 contains 15 residues. Losses at the gene ends were 5 bases for V and 0 bases for J; bases not matched to a gene: 7. The CDR3 spells CASRQGGLANYGYTF. The CDR3 DNA reads TGCGCCAGCAGGCAAGGGGGCTTAGCTAACTATGGCTACACCTTC.

The V gene is TRBV10-3, the J gene TRBJ1-3; tentatively, D is TRBD1 (5 bases). CDR3 size: 12 residues. Deletions cut 10 bases from V and 4 bases from J, with 11 bases between. CDR1 is ENHRY and CDR2 is SYGVKD in the germline V gene. CDR3 nucleotides: TGTGCCACAGGGAGTACGGGAAACACCATATATTTT. Translation gives CATGSTGNTIYF.

This chain links TRBV30 with TRBJ2-2; D ambiguous. The germline V gene encodes CDR1 GTSNPN and CDR2 SVGIG (reference sequence). V was pared by 2 bases and J by 13 bases, with 17 bases between. The CDR3 is made up of 13 amino acids. In DNA, the CDR3 is TGTGCCTGGAGTTCCGGTCGCGGTGGTCGGCTGTTTTTT. This codes for CAWSSGRGGRLFF.

The CDR3 sequence: CASTLQTNYGYTF. The CDR3 DNA reads as TGTGCCAGCACCCTACAGACTAACTATGGCTACACCTTC. The chain links TRBV28 to TRBJ1-2; no firm D call. Trimming left V 7 bases short and J 0 bases short, with 9 bases between. The CDR3 loop spans 13 amino acids. The germline CDR1 and CDR2 sequences are MDHEN and SYDVKM.

The genes are TRBV28 and TRBJ1-1; D gene ambiguous. V was shortened by 3 bases and J by 3 bases, with 14 bases between the two germline ends. The CDR3 has 15 residues. The germline gives CDR1 MDHEN, CDR2 SYDVKM. CDR3 nucleotide sequence: TGTGCCAGCAGTTTCCAGGCTGGGGTATACACTGAAGCTTTCTTT. Its protein is CASSFQAGVYTEAFF. Full variable domain (rest looked up from reference TRBV28 and TRBJ1-1): DVKVTQSSRYLVKRTGEKVFLECVQDMDHENMFWYRQDPGLGLRLIYFSYDVKMKEKGDIPEGYSVSREKKERFSLILESASTNQTSMYLCASSFQAGVYTEAFFGQGTRLTVV.